Presented here are 3 T cell receptor beta chains from one specimen sequenced in a study of T-cell memory formation after mild COVID-19. TCRdb used MiXCR to reprocess the 5' RACE reads, holding one entry per CDR3 protein. The sample records around 300,000 distinct CDR3 sequences, around 8% being singletons. The sequenced sample was PBMCs or a T cell subset sorted from them (not recorded which). These receptors originate from a man younger than 35 who had mild COVID-19 (a few samples of this study predate the infection). Cell type and time point are not known.

This clonotype was counted at least ten times. The chain uses TRBV20-1 and TRBJ1-4, with unresolved D. Germline CDR1 DFQATT, CDR2 SNEGSKA (reference sequence). The CDR3 extends over 17 amino acids. V dropped 0 bases and J dropped 4 bases, with 18 bases sitting between them. CDR3 amino acids: CSARDVWAAELNEKLFF. The CDR3, as DNA: TGCAGTGCTAGAGATGTATGGGCGGCGGAGCTTAATGAAAAACTGTTTTTT.

The chain employs TRBV20-1 and TRBJ1-5; D is unclear. The V end lost 6 bases, the J end lost 4 bases, and 13 bases lay between the germline ends. The CDR3 is 13 amino acids. Germline V CDR1 and CDR2: DFQATT, SNEGSKA (reference sequence). This CDR3 reads CSAPEKPNQPQHF. CDR3 DNA: TGCAGTGCGCCTGAGAAGCCTAATCAGCCCCAGCATTTT.

This clonotype was counted a few times. The V call is TRBV2, the J call TRBJ2-3, with 9 bases lining up with TRBD1. Germline CDR1 is SNHLY and CDR2 is FYNNEI. After removal of 4 bases from V and 9 bases from J, the junction contained 20 bases not matched to a gene. The CDR3 runs 18 residues. The CDR3 nucleotides are TGTGCCAGCAGTGGGGACAGGGCGAGGTTTCCGGGCACGTTCACGCAGTATTTT. Encoded protein: CASSGDRARFPGTFTQYF.